The TCR beta chain described here comes from a study of control samples from healthy donors and cancer patients. The data were produced by immunoSEQ multiplex PCR, yet TCRdb's version contains in-frame clones alone and is incomplete. The table lists under 200,000 clones, with approximately 2.2% in the top ten. CDR1 and CDR2 from the germline V gene are LGHDT and YNNKEL (reference sequence). Unmatched junction bases numbered 7, after V lost 3 bases and J lost 4 bases. CDR3 length: 16 residues. V and J are TRBV3-1 (or the pseudogene TRBV3-2) and TRBJ2-1; 9 bases align to TRBD2. This sequence originates from a woman between 25 and 40 years old in good health. Sequenced material: blood. CDR3 sequence reads: CASSQSGAGGYNEQFF. The CDR3 nucleotides read TGTGCCAGCAGCCAGTCGGGAGCGGGGGGTTACAATGAGCAGTTCTTC.